This T cell receptor beta chain was identified in a study of shared clonotypes between healthy human individuals (dated by TCRdb to the early 2020s). General notes on the study: The cohort comprised a couple of women and a few men aged 18 to 49 years. For each donor, CD4 naive and CD4 memory were each given three plates, CD8 naive was given two plates, and CD8 memory was given one plate. To increase sequencing depth and limit assay-specific biases, different laboratories used diverse techniques to prepare libraries and sequence TCR repertoires. To estimate repertoire size and how much clonotypes are shared between individuals, the study performed deep sequencing of blood TCR repertoires from five healthy adults. Each donor's leukapheresis produced roughly between roughly 0.85 and 9.5 billion PBMCs.

Study-level results and caveats: Pairwise subsampling led to the expectation that sequencing depth would affect the degree of clonotype sharing among donors. Because the study included only a small number of donors, the genetic and exposure-history diversity represented was limited. Compared with non-shared clonotypes, the clonotypes found in all four sorted-subset donors had higher generation probabilities. Even with the large sequencing depth, rarefaction of the sorted-subset datasets indicated that sequencing was incomplete. Sampling was restricted to blood, and TCR repertoires in tissue are likely to differ from TCR repertoires in blood. Sharing across a few donors was observed for 4.5% to 6.5% of naive CD4, over 3% of naive CD8, roughly 2.3% of memory CD4, and about 0.38% of memory CD8 clonotypes. Larger estimated clonotype richness was generally found for naive subsets than for memory subsets.

V sheds 2 bases and J sheds 7 bases, leaving 12 bases between their ends. The CDR3 numbers 13 residues from cysteine through phenylalanine. This entry keeps only the CDR3 DNA: 39 bases, framed from base 1. The germline V gene specifies MNHEY as CDR1 and SVGAGI as CDR2. Using the deep immunoSEQ assay, TCR CDR3 regions were amplified from genomic DNA by multiplex PCR. Extracted genomic DNA from each cell subset was distributed evenly across all wells of several immunoSEQ 96-well plates, and each plate was treated as a replicate. Each replicate PCR for sorted subsets received roughly 0.2 ug genomic DNA, equal to roughly 29,000 T cell genomes. Purified libraries were quantified with a Qubit 3.0 fluorometer, sized on a Bioanalyzer 2100, and re-quantified with the KAPA Library Quantification kit. Every immunoSEQ 96-well plate was sequenced on a separate single-read 150-cycle Illumina NextSeq 550 flow cell. In the authors' own workflow: Because the immunoSEQ output included only junctional sequences and no quality scores, the filtering could not be the same as the filtering used for full-length reads. Sequences were annotated with PyIR, a Python wrapper for IgBLAST v1.9, and V/J genes and CDR3 were assigned using IMGT germline references. Reads with weak V/J assignments (E-value above 1e-6), missing CDR3, stop codons, out-of-frame junctions, or ambiguous translated residues were removed. A V3J clonotype was defined by an identical inferred V gene, J gene, and CDR3 amino acid sequence. Percentage overlap between repertoires was computed as shared unique clonotypes divided by the size of the smaller repertoire. RTK rarefaction, the Chao1 estimator, and Recon v2.1 estimates of unobserved clonotypes were used to assess repertoire richness. Generation probabilities were computed with OLGA for all TCRbeta clonotypes obtained by the gDNA method from a few donors. TCRdb mirrors the immuneACCESS table, restricted to in-frame sequences. Some clones are absent from its copies; in checked studies, under half trace to an unresolved V gene, and the reason for the others is unknown. V and J calls and clone size are as listed in that table; D and trimming were resolved from the DNA. In all, the sample holds 1,500,000 or so clones, and roughly 96% of those were seen once. The top ten hold about 1.2% of the sample.

As concerns this clone: No cognate antigen has been identified for it. The input lacks base qualities; no much larger clone sits a single base away.

The donors were healthy, HIV-negative adults who had no recently reported acute infections or vaccinations. Every donor was a Caucasian adult living in Nashville, Tennessee, USA. CD4+ T cells were enriched by magnetic negative selection; naive cells were then positively selected on CD45RA, and the negative fraction formed the memory subset. Blood was obtained by leukapheresis, after which PBMCs were separated by Ficoll-Histopaque density gradient centrifugation and cryopreserved in liquid nitrogen vapor phase. Analytical flow cytometry was used to check the purity and quantity of every magnetically sorted T cell population. From each sorted fraction, genomic DNA was isolated and quantified by UV absorbance on a Nanodrop 2000c.

The receptor chain draws on TRBV6-5 and TRBJ2-7, with TRBD2 tentatively as D gene (6 bases match). The sequence came from a man under 40 in good health. What was sequenced was naive CD4+ T cells sorted from blood. Explained via the paper, the cell subset or site label denotes: CD45RA+ positively selected. This receptor carries the CDR3 CASSYPGAGEQYF. The bases are TGTGCCAGCAGTTACCCGGGAGCGGGTGAGCAGTACTTC.